These 27 T cell receptor beta chains share one sample of origin, sequenced in a study of circulating and synovial CD4+ cells in juvenile arthritis. The repertoire was sequenced with immunoSEQ multiplex PCR; TCRdb's copy has only in-frame clones and lacks some. The sample lists roughly 13,000 clones, roughly 84% occurring once. The sequencing input was CD4+ T cells from synovial fluid. The receptors shown here come from a human patient with juvenile idiopathic arthritis. Some clones in this sample may be carry-over from other donors' samples.

The chain recombines TRBV12-1 with TRBJ2-2; the table's D call of TRBD2 was not tested on the DNA. TRBV12-1 is deemed a pseudogene. CDR3 length: 17 residues. The CDR3 reads CASSLGRTSTNTGELFF. CDR3 coding DNA: TGTGCCAGCAGCTTAGGCCGGACTAGCACAAACACCGGGGAGCTGTTTTTT.

The gene calls are TRBV5-1 and TRBJ1-6; maybe TRBD1 (6 bases). The V end lost 3 bases, the J end lost 10 bases, and 20 bases lay between the germline ends. The germline CDR1 and CDR2 sequences are SGHRS and YFSETQ. This CDR3 comprises 16 residues. The CDR3 loop is CASSSLPGVKGSPLHF. CDR3 nucleotides: TGCGCCAGCAGCTCCCTCCCAGGGGTAAAAGGGTCACCCCTCCACTTT.

CDR3 region: CASSQTDRWEAYEQYF. For the CDR3, the DNA is TGCGCCAGCAGCCAGACAGACAGGTGGGAAGCCTACGAGCAGTACTTC. This chain uses TRBV5-1 with TRBJ2-7; D possibly corresponds to TRBD1 (6 bases). V was trimmed by 4 bases and J by 2 bases, leaving 19 bases between them. CDR1 is SGHRS, CDR2 YFSETQ, per germline. The CDR3 spans 16 residues. Supplemented by reference TRBV5-1 and TRBJ2-7, the full variable domain reads KAGVTQTPRYLIKTRGQQVTLSCSPISGHRSVSWYQQTPGQGLQFLFEYFSETQRNKGNFPGRFSGRQFSNSRSEMNVSTLELGDSALYLCASSQTDRWEAYEQYFGPGTRLTVT.

This chain links TRBV28 with TRBJ2-3, with 7 bases aligning to TRBD1. Germline V lookup: CDR1 MDHEN, CDR2 SYDVKM. This CDR3 comprises 14 residues. With 4 bases clipped from V and 5 bases from J, the junction kept 6 bases outside the gene matches. DNA of the CDR3: TGTGCCAGCAGTTCACAGGGGTTAGGAGATACGCAGTATTTT. Protein sequence: CASSSQGLGDTQYF.

V is TRBV19 and J is TRBJ2-4, with TRBD1 matching over 8 bases. Germline assignment: CDR1 LNHDA and CDR2 SQIVND (reference sequence). Trimming at V came to 2 bases and at J to 1 base, leaving 10 bases not matched to a gene. The CDR3 sequence is 18 residues long. The CDR3 DNA sequence: TGTGCCAGTAGTATAAGGGGTGACAGGGGAAAGGCCAAAAACATTCAGTACTTC. This encodes CASSIRGDRGKAKNIQYF. Variable domain in full (rest from reference TRBV19 and TRBJ2-4): DGGITQSPKYLFRKEGQNVTLSCEQNLNHDAMYWYRQDPGQGLRLIYYSQIVNDFQKGDIAEGYSVSREKKESFPLTVTSAQKNPTAFYLCASSIRGDRGKAKNIQYFGAGTRLSVL.

The V call is TRBV7-9, the J call TRBJ1-2, with 9 bases aligning to TRBD1. This CDR3 spans 14 amino acids. Germline trimming cut 1 base from V and 5 bases from J; bases unmatched to any gene: 2. Germline CDR1 is SEHNR and CDR2 is FQNEAQ (reference sequence). CDR3 in amino acids: CASSLDGTGYGYTF. For the CDR3, the DNA is TGTGCCAGCAGCTTAGATGGGACAGGGTATGGCTACACCTTC.

In this sample, this clone turned up once. The J gene is TRBJ2-7, the V gene TRBV7-2; TRBD2 matches 7 bases. V lost 5 bases to trimming and J lost 4 bases; unmatched junction nucleotides: 11. Per germline, CDR1 SGHTA and CDR2 FQGNSA. The CDR3 totals 15 residues. CDR3 bases: TGTGCCAGCAGCCCACAAGGACTAGTAGCTTACGAGCAGTACTTC. It translates to CASSPQGLVAYEQYF.

V is TRBV6-5 and J is TRBJ1-1, with 7 bases fitting TRBD1. Germline V gives CDR1 MNHEY, CDR2 SVGAGI. The CDR3 sequence is 15 residues long. J gave up 0 bases and V 6 bases, and 7 bases lay outside the gene matches. The CDR3 nucleotides are TGTGCCAGCAGGAGAGTACAGGGGATGAACACTGAAGCTTTCTTT. Protein sequence: CASRRVQGMNTEAFF.

This rearrangement joins TRBV27 to TRBJ1-1; a weak D match, TRBD1 (5 bases). The CDR3 consists of 18 residues. V was pared by 0 bases and J by 0 bases, with 17 bases between. Germline CDR1 and CDR2: MNHEY and SMNVEV (reference sequence). The CDR3 DNA reads TGTGCCAGCAGTTTATCTGGCGGGGCCCTTTTGATGAACACTGAAGCTTTCTTT. It translates to CASSLSGGALLMNTEAFF.

This clone was seen a few times. The chain links TRBV29-1 to TRBJ2-7; the D is unclear. The CDR3 loop spans 14 amino acids. Trimming left V 3 bases short and J 6 bases short, with 18 bases between. Germline values: CDR1 SQVTM, CDR2 ANQGSEA. CDR3 sequence reads: CSVDSSPLPGEQYF. DNA of the CDR3: TGCAGCGTTGACAGCTCCCCCCTCCCGGGCGAGCAGTACTTC.

This clone was observed a few times. The DNA of the CDR3 is TGCGCCAGCAGCCAAGGACAGTTTAAGAACACTGAAGCTTTCTTT. This sequence encodes CASSQGQFKNTEAFF. The chain combines TRBV4-3 with TRBJ1-1, with D perhaps TRBD1 (5 bases). The CDR3 runs to 15 residues. V lost 1 base to trimming and J lost 1 base, with 10 bases between them. Germline V gene sequence: CDR1 LGHNA, CDR2 YSLEER.

V and J are TRBV7-2 and TRBJ1-3; D perhaps matches TRBD1 (5 bases). V lost 8 bases to trimming and J lost 0 bases, with 14 bases between them. The CDR3 is 15 residues long. Germline V CDR1 and CDR2: SGHTA, FQGNSA. CDR3 coding DNA: TGTGCCAGCGCTACCCAGGGCAGCTCTGGAAACACCATATATTTT. Translating gives CASATQGSSGNTIYF.

The rearrangement uses TRBV30 and TRBJ2-3; D gene ambiguous. Germline assignment: CDR1 GTSNPN and CDR2 SVGIG (reference sequence). The CDR3 contains 10 residues. V lost 1 base and J lost 9, with 5 bases in between. In nucleotides, the CDR3 is TGTGCCTGGAGTGACTACACGCAGTATTTT. It is translated as CAWSDYTQYF.

This clone was picked up a small number of times. This CDR3 is also generated by other DNA sequences in the sample. This rearrangement joins TRBV7-9 to TRBJ1-6, with D unresolved. V lost 5 bases to trimming and J lost 4 bases, with 15 bases between them. The CDR3 has 16 amino acids. From germline, CDR1 is SEHNR and CDR2 FQNEAQ (reference sequence). In DNA, the CDR3 is TGTGCCAGCAGCCCCGCTGGTGGGCATTATAATTCACCCCTCCACTTT. Translation: CASSPAGGHYNSPLHF.

V is TRBV30 and J is TRBJ1-5, with D perhaps TRBD1 (5 bases). This CDR3 has 13 amino acids. Germline V gives CDR1 GTSNPN, CDR2 SVGIG (reference sequence). Trimming stripped 3 bases from V and 4 bases from J, with 10 bases between. CDR3 loop: CAWSGGLNQPQHF. The CDR3 bases are TGTGCCTGGAGCGGGGGACTTAATCAGCCCCAGCATTTT.

The rearrangement uses TRBV6-5 and TRBJ1-1, with 9 bases lining up with TRBD1. V dropped 4 bases and J dropped 3; count of bases not matched to a gene: 6. The germline V gene has CDR1 MNHEY and CDR2 SVGAGI. The CDR3 totals 15 residues. The CDR3 spells CASSSGTGPYTEAFF. CDR3 nucleotide sequence: TGTGCCAGCAGTTCCGGGACAGGGCCCTACACTGAAGCTTTCTTT.

This chain uses TRBV6-5 with TRBJ1-2, with 7 bases lining up with TRBD1. The germline gives CDR1 MNHEY, CDR2 SVGAGI. The CDR3 totals 15 residues. V gave up 0 bases and J gave up 1 base; unmatched junction bases: 2. The CDR3 DNA reads as TGTGCCAGCAGTTACTCGACAGGGATTAACTATGGCTACACCTTC. Residues: CASSYSTGINYGYTF.

This clone has just one count. This chain links TRBV5-4 with TRBJ1-2, with 7 positions matching TRBD1. V lost 4 bases and J lost 0; bases outside the gene matches: 6. The germline CDR1 and CDR2 sequences are SGHNT and YYREEE (reference sequence). This CDR3 has 15 amino acids. CDR3 sequence: CASSPWTGANYGYTF. In nucleotides, the CDR3 is TGTGCCAGCAGCCCTTGGACAGGAGCTAACTATGGCTACACCTTC.

On this clone: Other nucleotide sequences in the sample specify the same CDR3. V and J are TRBV7-2 and TRBJ1-2; TRBD1 matches 9 bases. The junction had 5 bases not matched to a gene; V was cut back by 0 bases and J by 6 bases. The CDR3 is 15 residues long. Per the germline V gene, CDR1 is SGHTA and CDR2 is FQGNSA. CDR3: CASSLAGQGFDGYTF. In DNA form, the CDR3 reads TGTGCCAGCAGCTTAGCGGGACAGGGTTTCGATGGCTACACCTTC. The complete variable domain, with remaining parts taken from reference TRBV7-2 and TRBJ1-2, reads GAGVSQSPSNKVTEKGKDVELRCDPISGHTALYWYRQSLGQGLEFLIYFQGNSAPDKSGLPSDRFSAERTGGSVSTLTIQRTQQEDSAVYLCASSLAGQGFDGYTFGSGTRLTVV.

The rearrangement links TRBV5-4 to TRBJ2-5, with TRBD1 matching over 10 bases. The CDR3 consists of 14 residues. The trim removed 4 bases at V and 5 bases at J, leaving 5 bases unmatched. From germline, CDR1 is SGHNT and CDR2 YYREEE (reference sequence). DNA of the CDR3: TGTGCCAGCAGCCGACAGGGGGCGGGGGAGACCCAGTACTTC. Its translation is CASSRQGAGETQYF.

This chain connects TRBV28 to TRBJ2-7, with D tentatively TRBD1 (6 bases). The CDR3 has 16 amino acids. Trimming took 7 bases from V and 2 from J, leaving 21 bases between them. In germline, CDR1 is MDHEN, CDR2 SYDVKM. The CDR3: CASTRGTGSVTYEQYF. DNA of the CDR3: TGTGCCAGCACTAGGGGCACAGGGAGTGTCACCTACGAGCAGTACTTC.

The chain joins TRBV6-1 to TRBJ2-7; TRBD1 aligns across 10 bases. V dropped 5 bases and J dropped 7; count of bases not matched to a gene: 5. The CDR3 covers 13 residues. From germline, CDR1 is MNHNS and CDR2 SASEGT. The CDR3 bases are TGTGCCAGCAGTCGGGACAGGGGTCGAGAGCAGTACTTC. Its translation is CASSRDRGREQYF.

This clone was seen a handful of times. V gene TRBV4-1 combines with J gene TRBJ2-1, with 9 bases identical to TRBD2. CDR1 MGHRA and CDR2 YSYEKL come from the germline V gene. There are 16 residues in the CDR3. With 4 bases clipped from V and 6 bases from J, the junction kept 10 bases outside the gene matches. CDR3 coding DNA: TGCGCCAGCAGCCCCCCGGCTAGCGGGGTCATCAATGAGCAGTTCTTC. Translation: CASSPPASGVINEQFF.

V usage is TRBV6-5 and J usage is TRBJ1-3; D is perhaps TRBD1 (6 bases). Germline CDR1 and CDR2: MNHEY and SVGAGI. The CDR3 covers 14 residues. The V and J ends lost 1 base and 2 bases respectively, with 6 bases between them. CDR3: CASSYWGPGNTIYF. The CDR3 nucleotides read TGTGCCAGCAGTTACTGGGGGCCTGGAAACACCATATATTTT.

Comment on this clone: The junction does not match germline at one end; this may be a read error. The chain has TRBV6-5 and TRBJ1-1; D call uncertain. CDR1 and CDR2 from the germline V gene are MNHEY and SVGAGI. The CDR3 extends over 11 amino acids. The DNA of the CDR3 is TGTGCCAGCCTGGAGAACATTGAAGCTTTCTTT. This translates into CASLENIEAFF.

V is TRBV4-3 and J is TRBJ2-2; 10 bases line up with TRBD2. V trimming: 4 bases; J trimming: 2 bases; junction bases outside the gene matches: 4. This CDR3 has 16 residues. Germline-derived CDR1 and CDR2 are LGHNA and YSLEER. The CDR3 is CASSLRTSGNTGELFF. The CDR3 bases are TGCGCCAGCAGCCTTCGGACTAGCGGAAACACCGGGGAGCTGTTTTTT.

The chain combines TRBV2 with TRBJ2-7; 7 positions match TRBD2. The CDR3 runs 14 residues. The germline CDR1 and CDR2 sequences are SNHLY and FYNNEI. J was trimmed by 1 base and V by 7 bases; bases with no gene match: 7. The CDR3 nucleotides read TGTGCCAGCAACATAGCGGGCGCTTCCTACGAGCAGTACTTC. Its translation: CASNIAGASYEQYF.